In this sample, the clone carrying this TCR beta chain turned up a few times. These data belong to a study of OX40 agonist ivuxolimab in advanced cancers. Study details: Aged roughly 23 to 90 with a mean of 60 years, they were under 85% male. Two cutaneous melanoma patients and one hepatocellular carcinoma patient, three in all, had partial responses.

The method was immunoSEQ multiplex PCR; TCRdb's version includes in-frame clones alone and lacks a portion of them. Among approximately 70,000 clones, 88% were seen once, and the ten largest hold around 0.56%. Trimming removed 5 bases from V and 6 bases from J; junction bases left unmatched: 3. This CDR3 has 11 amino acids. Germline V lookup: CDR1 DFQATT, CDR2 SNEGSKA (reference sequence). This clonotype was sampled from an adult with an advanced solid tumor such as melanoma, head and neck, liver or kidney cancer. The input for sequencing was CD4+ or CD8+ T cells sorted from blood, taken in a trial of the OX40 agonist ivuxolimab. The rearrangement uses TRBV20-1 and TRBJ1-2; 7 bases are a match to TRBD1. CDR3 protein: CSAAQGDGYTF. The CDR3 bases are TGCAGTGCTGCTCAGGGGGATGGCTACACCTTC.